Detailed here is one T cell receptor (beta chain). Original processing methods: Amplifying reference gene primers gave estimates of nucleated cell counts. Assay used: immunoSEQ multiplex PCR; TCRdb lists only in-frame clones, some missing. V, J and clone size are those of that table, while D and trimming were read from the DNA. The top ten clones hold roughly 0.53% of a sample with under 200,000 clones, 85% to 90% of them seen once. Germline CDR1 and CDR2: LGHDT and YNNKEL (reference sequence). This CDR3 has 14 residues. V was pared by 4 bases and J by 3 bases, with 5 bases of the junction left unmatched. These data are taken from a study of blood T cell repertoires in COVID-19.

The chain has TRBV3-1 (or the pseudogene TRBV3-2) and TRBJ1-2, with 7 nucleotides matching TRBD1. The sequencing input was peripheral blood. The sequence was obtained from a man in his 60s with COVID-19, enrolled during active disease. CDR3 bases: TGTGCCAGCAGCCGCTCCGACAGGGACTATGGCTACACCTTC. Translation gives CASSRSDRDYGYTF.